This TCR beta chain was sequenced during a study of blood T cells in healthy people across ages (dated by TCRdb to the mid-2010s). Background for the entire study: Template switching captured roughly one uniquely barcoded TCR beta cDNA molecule per two T cells in model experiments. Donors of different ages were randomly distributed across sequencing lanes to avoid experimental bias. The study analyzed two additional independent replicas of 1 million unique cDNA reads from the same blood draw for two donors, one aged 18 to 29 and one aged 80 or older. The study measured age-related changes in TCR beta repertoire diversity using deep sequencing normalized with unique cDNA molecular identifiers. Donors were grouped into four age groups: young (average about 15 years), middle-aged (39), aged (around 66) and long-lived (over 80). The paper as a whole reports these results and caveats: A strong correlation was found between observed TCR beta diversity and the percentage of naive T cells measured by flow cytometry. Because the CMV infection status of the donors was unknown, age-related changes in expanded clonotypes may potentially have been confounded. Estimates of total diversity based on one million sequenced T cells were regarded as lower bounds and as underestimates. Compared with the aged group, more naive CD4+ T cells, fewer expanded clones and increased TCR diversity were shown by the long-lived group, suggesting age selection. Because profiling used bulk unsorted PBMCs, naive and antigen-experienced compartments could not be compared conclusively. As age increased, observed TCR beta diversity per million T cells dropped in a roughly linear way, and a significant reduction was already evident by age 40.

The CDR3 runs 17 amino acids, cysteine and phenylalanine included. Only the CDR3 part of the read is kept: 51 bases, read in frame from the first base. At the junction V is shortened by 9 bases and J by 8 bases, with 26 bases in between. Looking up the germline V gene yields CDR1 SNHLY and CDR2 FYNNEI. Details on this clonotype: The target of this receptor is not known. No per-base quality is available; no much larger clone lies one base away.

The roughly 39 donors, aged 6 to 90 years, were systemically healthy Caucasian individuals from Russia. Each donor gave ten milliliters of peripheral blood, collected into EDTA-treated Vacutainer tubes. Ficoll-Paque density-gradient centrifugation was used to isolate PBMCs, with at least 6.5 million per sample. Total RNA, at least 6 micrograms per sample, was extracted from PBMCs with Trizol reagent. The percentages of naive CD45RAhigh/CD27high T cells were determined by flow cytometry on a PBMC aliquot from every donor. The library was prepared using 5' RACE. The reads were generated on an Illumina HiSeq 2500. The second PCR ran for about 6 to 12 cycles and used a J-beta primer mix along with a sample-barcoded 5' primer. A template-switch 5' adaptor carrying 12 random nucleotides introduced a unique molecular identifier onto each TCR beta cDNA molecule. Each sample yielded at least 3 million CDR3-containing paired-end reads. All of the RNA was converted into first-strand cDNA using the Mint cDNA synthesis kit, with a TRBC-specific oligonucleotide serving as the primer. After uracil-DNA glycosylase treatment, a first 18-cycle PCR used universal primers M1SS and BC2_uni_R on all cDNA. On the authors' methods: Each sample was normalized by randomly selecting 1 million high-quality reads, each carrying a distinct molecular identifier. Instead of being binned into consensus sequences, reads with shared molecular identifiers were discarded. MiTCR, set to a Q25 quality threshold and the strictest error-elimination algorithm, was used for CDR3 identification, clonotype clustering and error correction. A nonparametric unseen species model using Euler transformation provided a lower-bound estimate of total TCR beta diversity. TCRdb passed the public sequencing reads through fastp at Q25 and MiXCR, retaining productive beta sequences. Duplicate CDR3 protein sequences are folded into a single record with the most common DNA and genes. TCRdb, not the original authors, processed these V and J calls. A total of 1.2 million to 1.5 million distinct CDR3 sequences appear in this sample, around 59% of them only once. The ten largest clones represent 5% to 7% of the sample.

This receptor chain uses TRBV2 and TRBJ1-6, with a tentative D gene TRBD1 over 6 matching bases. The sequenced sample consisted of blood. This receptor was taken from a man aged 18 to 29 in good health. The sequence in DNA is TGTGCCAGAGCAAAAGATTCGGGGCAGGGGCGGGATTCACCCCTCCACTTT. It codes for CARAKDSGQGRDSPLHF.